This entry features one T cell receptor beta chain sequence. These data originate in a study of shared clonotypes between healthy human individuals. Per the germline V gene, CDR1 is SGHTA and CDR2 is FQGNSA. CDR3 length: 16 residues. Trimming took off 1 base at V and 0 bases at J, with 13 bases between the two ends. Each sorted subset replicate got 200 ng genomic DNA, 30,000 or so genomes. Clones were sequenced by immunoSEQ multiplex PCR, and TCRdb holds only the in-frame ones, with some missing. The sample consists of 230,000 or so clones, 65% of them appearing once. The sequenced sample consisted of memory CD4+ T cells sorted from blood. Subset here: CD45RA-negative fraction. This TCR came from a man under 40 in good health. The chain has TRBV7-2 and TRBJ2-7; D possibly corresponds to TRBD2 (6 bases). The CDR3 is CASSLVGSGGSYEQYF. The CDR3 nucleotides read TGTGCCAGCAGCTTAGTTGGTAGCGGAGGCTCCTACGAGCAGTACTTC.